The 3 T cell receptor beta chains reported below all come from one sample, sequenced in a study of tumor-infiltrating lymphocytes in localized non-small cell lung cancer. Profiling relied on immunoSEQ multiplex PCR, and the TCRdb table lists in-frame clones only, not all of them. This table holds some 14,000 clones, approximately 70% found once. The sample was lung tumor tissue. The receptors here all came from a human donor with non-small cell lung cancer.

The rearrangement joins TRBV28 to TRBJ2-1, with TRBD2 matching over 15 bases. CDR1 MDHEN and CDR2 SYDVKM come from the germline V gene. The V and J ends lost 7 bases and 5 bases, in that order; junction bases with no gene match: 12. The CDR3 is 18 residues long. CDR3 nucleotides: TGTGCCAGCACCTTGGGATGGACTAGCGGGAGGGGGCACAATGAGCAGTTCTTC. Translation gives CASTLGWTSGRGHNEQFF.

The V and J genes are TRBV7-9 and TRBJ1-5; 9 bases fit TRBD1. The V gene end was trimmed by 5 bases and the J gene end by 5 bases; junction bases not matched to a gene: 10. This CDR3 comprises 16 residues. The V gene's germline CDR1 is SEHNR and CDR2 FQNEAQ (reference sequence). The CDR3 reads CASSPSTGGAYQPQHF. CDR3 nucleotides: TGTGCCAGCAGCCCCTCTACAGGGGGCGCATATCAGCCCCAGCATTTT.

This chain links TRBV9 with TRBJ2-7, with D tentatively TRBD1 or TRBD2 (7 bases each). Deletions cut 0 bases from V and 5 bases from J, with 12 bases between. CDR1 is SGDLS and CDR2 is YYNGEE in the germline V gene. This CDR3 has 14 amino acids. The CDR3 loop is CASSVGSGGDEQYF. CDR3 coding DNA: TGTGCCAGCAGCGTAGGTTCAGGGGGGGACGAGCAGTACTTC.